This passage covers 8 T cell receptor beta chains from one sample sequenced in a study of molecular identifiers for immune sequencing clone quantification. From the PCR reads, TCRdb called clonotypes with MiXCR, one entry per CDR3 protein. This table has 35,000 to 45,000 distinct CDR3 sequences, approximately 17% appearing once. Sequenced sample: naive CD8+ T cells from blood, with Jurkat cell RNA spiked in. As for subset: FACS-sorted CD8+CD4-CCR7+CD45RA+ naive T cells. All receptors derive from a human donor in good health. Some libraries in this study had Jurkat cell RNA spiked in.

On this clonotype itself: Since a much larger clone is just one base distant, this may be a read error. The conserved final phenylalanine or tryptophan is absent from the CDR3, which likely points to a read error. The genes are TRBV7-9 and TRBJ1-6; 9 nucleotides align to TRBD1. The CDR3 loop spans 14 amino acids. The V gene end was trimmed by 1 base and the J gene end by 9 bases; junction bases not matched to a gene: 1. Looked up from germline, CDR1 is SEHNR and CDR2 is FQNEAQ (reference sequence). The CDR3 here is CASSLVDRGSPLHL. The CDR3 region has the DNA TGTGCCAGCAGCTTAGTGGACAGGGGTTCACCCCTCCACCTT.

The chain combines TRBV6-2 or TRBV6-3 with TRBJ2-2; possibly TRBD2 for D (6 bases). Trimming took off 5 bases at V and 8 bases at J, with 15 bases between the two ends. This CDR3 has 14 residues. Germline lookup yields CDR1 MNHEY and CDR2 SVGEGT. The CDR3 coding sequence is TGTGCCAGCAGTGTGTGGCGGGATTGGGGGGAGCTGTTTTTT. It encodes CASSVWRDWGELFF.

This clonotype was observed many times. The CDR3 sequence is CASRQSGGEKLFF. CDR3 nucleotide sequence: TGTGCCAGCAGGCAGTCCGGTGGAGAAAAACTGTTTTTT. J is TRBJ1-4 and V is TRBV12-3 or TRBV12-4; D gene uncertain. The CDR3 extends over 13 amino acids. V was cut by 6 bases and J by 8 bases, with 13 bases left in between.

The table lists this clonotype with a few counts. The rearrangement joins TRBV25-1 to TRBJ1-2; 7 nucleotides match TRBD1. From germline, CDR1 is MGHDK and CDR2 SYGVNS. The CDR3 consists of 11 residues. Trimming cost V 8 bases and J 4 bases; bases outside gene matches: 1. The CDR3 here is CASGTAYGYTF. The CDR3 region has the DNA TGTGCCAGCGGGACAGCCTATGGCTACACCTTC.

This clonotype was seen ten or more times. This chain links TRBV28 with TRBJ1-4; 10 nucleotides line up with TRBD1. V lost 4 bases, J lost 8 bases, and 4 bases stayed unmatched. This CDR3 spans 14 amino acids. Germline V gene sequence: CDR1 MDHEN, CDR2 SYDVKM. For the CDR3, the DNA is TGTGCCAGCAGTTGGGACAGGGGAGTGGAAAAACTGTTTTTT. This gives the protein CASSWDRGVEKLFF.

This clonotype was counted a few times. V is TRBV5-6 and J is TRBJ2-2; D not resolved. CDR1 and CDR2 (germline): SGHDT, YYEEEE. Trimming shortened V by 4 bases and J by 1 base, and 5 bases separated the two germline ends. The CDR3 is 13 residues long. The CDR3 sequence: CASSPGNTGELFF. DNA of the CDR3: TGTGCCAGCAGCCCCGGGAACACCGGGGAGCTGTTTTTT.

The table lists this clonotype with many counts. The rearrangement uses TRBV7-9 and TRBJ2-7, with D perhaps being TRBD1 or TRBD2 (5 bases each). CDR3 size: 11 residues. Germline V lookup: CDR1 SEHNR, CDR2 FQNEAQ (reference sequence). V dropped 5 bases and J dropped 12 bases, with 14 bases sitting between them. The CDR3 sequence is CASSHGTGLYF. The CDR3, as DNA: TGTGCCAGCAGCCACGGGACCGGCTTGTACTTC.

This clonotype was picked up many times. The genes are TRBV6-6 and TRBJ2-6; D uncertain. From germline, CDR1 is MNHNY and CDR2 SVGAGI (reference sequence). The CDR3 loop spans 14 amino acids. The ends were cut back, 6 bases at V and 1 base at J, with 7 bases in the middle. CDR3 sequence reads: CASSFRSGANVLTF. In nucleotides, the CDR3 is TGTGCCAGCAGCTTCCGGTCTGGGGCCAACGTCCTGACTTTC.